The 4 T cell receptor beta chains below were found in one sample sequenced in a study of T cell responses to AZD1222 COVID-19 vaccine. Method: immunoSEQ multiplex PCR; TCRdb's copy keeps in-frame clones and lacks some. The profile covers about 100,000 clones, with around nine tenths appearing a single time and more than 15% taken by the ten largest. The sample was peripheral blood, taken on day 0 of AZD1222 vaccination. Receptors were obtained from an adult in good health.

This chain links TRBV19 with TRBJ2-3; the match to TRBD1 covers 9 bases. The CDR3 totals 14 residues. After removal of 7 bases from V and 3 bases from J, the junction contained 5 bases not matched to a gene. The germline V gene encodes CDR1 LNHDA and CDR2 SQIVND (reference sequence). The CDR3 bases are TGTGCCAGTACCGACAGGGGGTTAACAGATACGCAGTATTTT. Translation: CASTDRGLTDTQYF.

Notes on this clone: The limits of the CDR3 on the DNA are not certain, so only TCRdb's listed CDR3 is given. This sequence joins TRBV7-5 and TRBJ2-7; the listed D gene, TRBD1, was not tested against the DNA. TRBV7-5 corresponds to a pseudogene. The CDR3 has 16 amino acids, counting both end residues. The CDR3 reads CARSLVFGTGTYEQYF.

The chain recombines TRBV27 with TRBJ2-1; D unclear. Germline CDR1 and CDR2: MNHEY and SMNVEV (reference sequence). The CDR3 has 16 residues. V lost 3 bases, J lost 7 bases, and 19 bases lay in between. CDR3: CASSLNNGDLWNEQFF. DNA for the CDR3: TGTGCCAGCAGTTTGAATAATGGAGATCTTTGGAATGAGCAGTTCTTC.

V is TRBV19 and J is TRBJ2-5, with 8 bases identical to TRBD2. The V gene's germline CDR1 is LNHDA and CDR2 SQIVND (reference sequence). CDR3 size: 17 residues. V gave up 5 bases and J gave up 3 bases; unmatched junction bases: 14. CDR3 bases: TGTGCCAGTAGTCCCGAGTCTAGCGGGTCGGCGGAAGAGACCCAGTACTTC. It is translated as CASSPESSGSAEETQYF.